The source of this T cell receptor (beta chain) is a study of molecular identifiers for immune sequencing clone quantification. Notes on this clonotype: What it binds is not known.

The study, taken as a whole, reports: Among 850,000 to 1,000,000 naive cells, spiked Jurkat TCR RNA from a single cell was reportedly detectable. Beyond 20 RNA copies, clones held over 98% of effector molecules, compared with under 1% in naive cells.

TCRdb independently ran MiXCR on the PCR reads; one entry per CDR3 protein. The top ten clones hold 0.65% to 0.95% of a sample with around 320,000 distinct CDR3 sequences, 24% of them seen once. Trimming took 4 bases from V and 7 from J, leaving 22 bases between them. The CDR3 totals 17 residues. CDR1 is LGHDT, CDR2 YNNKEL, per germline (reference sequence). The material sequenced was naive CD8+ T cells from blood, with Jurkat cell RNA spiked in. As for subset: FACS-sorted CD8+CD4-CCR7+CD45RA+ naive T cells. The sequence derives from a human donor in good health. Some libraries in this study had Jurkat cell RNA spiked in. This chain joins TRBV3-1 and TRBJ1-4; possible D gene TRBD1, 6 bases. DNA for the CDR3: TGTGCCAGCAGCCCGCCGGGACTCTGGGGGCTTAGTGAAAAACTGTTTTTT. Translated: CASSPPGLWGLSEKLFF.